Sequencing of this T cell receptor (beta chain) was carried out in a study of shared clonotypes between healthy human individuals. Study results and limitations: Clonotypes that were shared across a handful of donors made up around 4.6% of naive CD4 clonotypes.

Only in-frame clones appear in the TCRdb table, and some are missing; sequencing was by immunoSEQ multiplex PCR. The data contain 2 million to 2.5 million clones, nearly 97% of them singletons. A note on this clone: As yet, its antigen is unknown. Other DNA variants within this sample encode the same CDR3.

Germline CDR1 is SGHRS and CDR2 is YFSETQ. The length of the CDR3 is 16 residues. Unmatched junction bases numbered 3, after V lost 0 bases and J lost 2 bases. V and J are TRBV5-1 and TRBJ2-3; 10 positions match TRBD2. This clonotype was obtained from a man aged 18 to 35 in good health. Sequencing was done on a sample of naive CD4+ T cells sorted from blood. Subset noted: CD45RA+ positively selected. The DNA of the CDR3 is TGCGCCAGCAGCTTGGAACTAGCGGGAAACACAGATACGCAGTATTTT. This encodes CASSLELAGNTDTQYF.